This T cell receptor (beta chain) was captured in a study of T cell responses to AZD1222 COVID-19 vaccine. The ends were cut back, 2 bases at V and 4 bases at J, with 15 bases in the middle. This CDR3 comprises 16 residues. The germline V gene has CDR1 SGHKS and CDR2 YYEKEE (reference sequence). Comments on this clone: Its target is not known.

General study points: The study found vaccine-associated CD4 TCRs spanning spike, dominant at 160-218 and 743-854.

Profiling relied on immunoSEQ multiplex PCR, and the TCRdb table lists in-frame clones only, not all of them. The profile shows fewer than 200,000 clones, roughly 92% of them singletons. This receptor was obtained from an adult in good health. This sample comprised peripheral blood, obtained on day 0 of AZD1222 vaccination. The chain uses TRBV5-5 and TRBJ2-2; D is unresolved. This CDR3 reads CASSFVAPRATGELFF. The CDR3 bases are TGTGCCAGCAGCTTTGTGGCGCCCCGGGCCACCGGGGAGCTGTTTTTT.